A single sample is the source of the 10 T cell receptor beta chains below, sequenced in a study of T cell repertoires in cytomegalovirus infection. TCRdb analysed the reads with MiXCR anew, one entry per CDR3 protein. The sample lists about 110,000 distinct CDR3 sequences, roughly a tenth occurring once. The antigens these receptors bind are not known. The sequencing input was PBMCs, sequenced either directly or after in vitro stimulation (not recorded which). The receptor set was obtained from a human donor in good health (CMV status not recorded). Some clones in this sample may be carry-over from other donors' samples.

This clonotype appeared many times. The chain combines TRBV7-2 with TRBJ2-5; 11 bases line up with TRBD1. V was pared by 5 bases and J by 5 bases, with 4 bases of the junction left unmatched. There are 14 residues in the CDR3. CDR1 is SGHTA, CDR2 FQGNSA, per germline. CDR3 residues: CASSTGQGEETQYF. The CDR3 bases are TGTGCCAGCAGCACGGGACAGGGGGAGGAGACCCAGTACTTC.

A few counts support this clonotype. The rearrangement joins TRBV18 to TRBJ1-1, with D possibly being TRBD1 (5 bases). Germline CDR1 and CDR2: KGHSH and LQKENI. This CDR3 spans 15 amino acids. Trimming took 2 bases from V and 4 from J, leaving 14 bases between them. CDR3 amino acids: CASSPGVIGATEAFF. Here the CDR3 DNA reads TGTGCCAGCTCACCAGGAGTAATAGGGGCCACTGAAGCTTTCTTT.

V gene TRBV7-2 combines with J gene TRBJ1-5; maybe TRBD1 (6 bases). The V gene lost 5 bases and the J gene lost 0 bases, with 11 bases spanning the gap. Per the germline V gene, CDR1 is SGHTA and CDR2 is FQGNSA. The CDR3 sequence is 15 residues long. The CDR3: CASSPTGLSNQPQHF. In DNA, the CDR3 is TGTGCCAGCAGCCCGACAGGACTTAGCAATCAGCCCCAGCATTTT.

Many counts were recorded for this clonotype. The chain carries TRBV7-6 and TRBJ2-1, with TRBD2 identical over 8 bases. This CDR3 is 15 amino acids long. The germline CDR1 and CDR2 sequences are SGHVS and FNYEAQ. V shed 1 base and J 8 bases; nucleotides not matched to a gene: 7. CDR3 coding DNA: TGTGCCAGCAGCTTAGTCTCCGGGAGGGCCTATGAGCAGTTCTTC. It yields the protein CASSLVSGRAYEQFF.

This clonotype was detected many times. The rearrangement joins TRBV28 to TRBJ1-2; 10 nucleotides align to TRBD1. With 4 bases clipped from V and 4 bases from J, the junction kept 6 bases outside the gene matches. This CDR3 spans 15 amino acids. CDR1 MDHEN and CDR2 SYDVKM come from the germline V gene. CDR3 amino acids: CASSSGDRGSYGYTF. The CDR3 region has the DNA TGTGCCAGCAGTTCGGGGGACAGGGGAAGCTATGGCTACACCTTC.

This clonotype was seen at least ten times. J is TRBJ2-5 and V is TRBV11-2; 15 bases line up with TRBD2. CDR1 and CDR2 from the germline V gene are SGHAT and FQNNGV. The CDR3 runs to 18 residues. V lost 5 bases to trimming and J lost 2 bases; unmatched junction nucleotides: 9. The CDR3 region has the DNA TGTGCCAGCAGCCCCGGGACTAGCGGGAGGTCTCGGCAAGAGACCCAGTACTTC. This sequence encodes CASSPGTSGRSRQETQYF.

At least ten counts were recorded for this clonotype. The chain combines TRBV7-2 with TRBJ1-1, with a weak D call TRBD1 (5 bases). V lost 5 bases, J lost 0 bases, and 16 bases lay in between. The length of the CDR3 is 16 residues. Germline CDR1 is SGHTA and CDR2 is FQGNSA. The CDR3 region has the DNA TGTGCCAGCAGCCGCCGACAGACACTTATGAACACTGAAGCTTTCTTT. It specifies CASSRRQTLMNTEAFF. The full variable domain, in which reference TRBV7-2 and TRBJ1-1 provide the parts outside the CDR3, is GAGVSQSPSNKVTEKGKDVELRCDPISGHTALYWYRQSLGQGLEFLIYFQGNSAPDKSGLPSDRFSAERTGGSVSTLTIQRTQQEDSAVYLCASSRRQTLMNTEAFFGQGTRLTVV.

This clonotype was observed many times. The chain recombines TRBV11-2 with TRBJ2-4; tentatively, D is TRBD1 (5 bases). CDR1 SGHAT and CDR2 FQNNGV come from the germline V gene. Trimming took 3 bases from V and 0 from J, leaving 9 bases between them. This CDR3 is 15 amino acids long. The CDR3 nucleotides are TGTGCCAGCAGCTTTTCAGGGCTAGCCAAAAACATTCAGTACTTC. Residues: CASSFSGLAKNIQYF. The full variable domain, in which reference TRBV11-2 and TRBJ2-4 provide the parts outside the CDR3, is EAGVAQSPRYKIIEKRQSVAFWCNPISGHATLYWYQQILGQGPKLLIQFQNNGVVDDSQLPKDRFSAERLKGVDSTLKIQPAKLEDSAVYLCASSFSGLAKNIQYFGAGTRLSVL.

This clonotype was observed a few times. J is TRBJ2-7 and V is TRBV11-3; 13 bases map to TRBD2. Germline-derived CDR1 and CDR2 are SGHNT and YENEEA. There are 16 residues in the CDR3. Germline trimming cut 0 bases from V and 2 bases from J; bases unmatched to any gene: 1. The CDR3 DNA reads as TGTGCCAGCAGCTTAGATGGGACTAGCGGGGCCTACGAGCAGTACGTC. This translates into CASSLDGTSGAYEQYV.

This clonotype showed up many times. The chain is built from TRBV7-2 and TRBJ1-1; D gene unclear. Trimming removed 1 base from V and 7 bases from J, with 10 bases in between. The CDR3 has 13 residues. In germline, CDR1 is SGHTA, CDR2 FQGNSA. The CDR3 DNA is TGTGCCAGCAGCTTAGGGCCCTGGGATGAAGCTTTCTTT. Its protein product is CASSLGPWDEAFF.